The 3 T cell receptor beta chains in this list originate from one sample, sequenced in a study of shared clonotypes between healthy human individuals. Data came from immunoSEQ multiplex PCR; TCRdb stores just in-frame clones and leaves some out. The table records some 2.3 million clones, 90% to 95% of them present only once. Sequences were obtained from naive CD4+ T cells from PBMCs. Indicated subset: CD45RA+ positively selected. Every receptor here comes from a man aged 18 to 30 in good health. Some clones in this sample may be carry-over from other donors' samples.

The V call is TRBV28, the J call TRBJ2-3, with 9 bases identical to TRBD2. The V segment lost 7 bases and the J segment 3 bases; nucleotides outside the gene matches: 11. The length of the CDR3 is 16 residues. Germline V gene data show CDR1 as MDHEN and CDR2 as SYDVKM. The chain's CDR3 is CASTNHRGRATDTQYF. For the CDR3, the DNA is TGTGCCAGCACCAACCACCGCGGGAGGGCGACAGATACGCAGTATTTT.

The V and J genes are TRBV5-1 and TRBJ2-2; D is ambiguous. V lost 7 bases, J lost 4 bases, and 14 bases lay in between. Looked up from germline, CDR1 is SGHRS and CDR2 is YFSETQ. This CDR3 contains 14 residues. The CDR3 protein is CASRTDPGTGELFF. The CDR3 DNA sequence: TGCGCCAGCCGTACCGATCCAGGCACCGGGGAGCTGTTTTTT.

About this clone itself: The identical CDR3 is also encoded by other nucleotide sequences in the sample. This chain links TRBV28 with TRBJ2-7, with TRBD1 as a possible D gene (8 bases). With 3 bases removed from V and 3 bases from J, the gap between germline ends came to 12 bases. Germline CDR1 is MDHEN and CDR2 is SYDVKM. The CDR3 extends over 14 amino acids. CDR3 sequence: CASSFTGGGYEQYF. DNA for the CDR3: TGTGCCAGCAGTTTTACAGGGGGGGGCTACGAGCAGTACTTC.